Included here is one T cell receptor beta chain sequence, with context. TCRdb reprocessed the 5' RACE reads via MiXCR and lists one record per CDR3 protein. The sample yields 300,000 to 350,000 distinct CDR3 sequences, roughly an eighth seen once. This sample stems from a study of identical twins. A further study also used this sample, focusing on yellow fever vaccine responses in identical twins.

The sample comprised CD8+ T cells sorted from blood. This TCR derives from a young woman in good health.

CDR3 sequence (DNA): TGTGCCAGCAGTTTAGGGACAGGGGTTTCCGGGGAGCTGTTTTTT. Protein product: CASSLGTGVSGELFF. This chain uses TRBV6-5 with TRBJ2-2, with TRBD1 identical over 10 bases. The J segment lost 6 bases and the V segment lost 4 bases, leaving 5 bases of the junction unmatched. The CDR3 runs to 15 residues. Germline-derived CDR1 and CDR2 are MNHEY and SVGAGI.